This passage covers 27 T cell receptor beta chains from one sample sequenced in a study of T-cell reconstitution after alpha-beta-depleted transplantation in children. During its preparation, the TCRbeta library received unique molecular identifiers. TCRdb called the PCR reads again in MiXCR, with one record for every CDR3 protein. The sample lists 450,000 to 550,000 distinct CDR3 sequences, about an eighth seen once, with around 15% in the top ten. The sample here was PBMCs, mostly from graft donor cells, taken 180 days after TCRalphabeta/CD19-depleted stem cell transplant. Source of these receptors: a female patient aged 2-15 years who had a stem cell transplant for aplastic anemia, so the T cells may come from the graft donor.

A few counts support this clonotype. J is TRBJ2-5 and V is TRBV7-2; possibly TRBD1 for D (7 bases). The CDR3 consists of 15 residues. Germline assignment: CDR1 SGHTA and CDR2 FQGNSA. The V gene lost 7 bases and the J gene lost 0 bases, with 15 bases spanning the gap. The DNA of the CDR3 is TGTGCCAGCACGTCAGGGGGGCATTACCAAGAGACCCAGTACTTC. This gives the protein CASTSGGHYQETQYF. The full variable domain, completed using reference TRBV7-2 and TRBJ2-5, is GAGVSQSPSNKVTEKGKDVELRCDPISGHTALYWYRQSLGQGLEFLIYFQGNSAPDKSGLPSDRFSAERTGGSVSTLTIQRTQQEDSAVYLCASTSGGHYQETQYFGPGTRLLVL.

The chain carries TRBV7-3 and TRBJ2-5, with TRBD1 as a possible D gene (8 bases). The V end lost 5 bases, the J end lost 2 bases, and 21 bases lay between the germline ends. Per germline, CDR1 SGHTA and CDR2 FQGTGA. This CDR3 has 17 residues. The CDR3 sequence: CASSLPYRGTIQETQYF. The CDR3 nucleotides read TGTGCCAGCAGCCTTCCGTACAGGGGGACTATTCAAGAGACCCAGTACTTC.

This clonotype was observed a few times. This rearrangement joins TRBV5-1 to TRBJ1-2; D is possibly TRBD1 (6 bases). The CDR3 has 14 amino acids. Germline loops: CDR1 SGHRS, CDR2 YFSETQ. V shed 0 bases and J shed 5 bases, with 11 bases lying between them. The CDR3, as DNA: TGCGCCAGCAGCTTGGGGACAGCGACTTATGGCTACACCTTC. The encoded protein is CASSLGTATYGYTF.

This clonotype was seen a few times. This chain links TRBV6-2 or TRBV6-3 with TRBJ2-2, with 7 bases aligning to TRBD1. J gave up 4 bases and V 6 bases, and 5 bases lay outside the gene matches. There are 14 residues in the CDR3. The germline CDR1 and CDR2 sequences are MNHEY and SVGEGT. The CDR3 coding sequence is TGTGCCAGCAGACGGACAGGATCCACCGGGGAGCTGTTTTTT. Translation gives CASRRTGSTGELFF.

The table lists this clonotype with many counts. The chain is built from TRBV5-6 and TRBJ1-6; D is ambiguous. Germline CDR1 SGHDT, CDR2 YYEEEE. V lost 4 bases and J 14 bases, leaving 13 bases between the germline ends. The CDR3 has 12 amino acids. The CDR3 DNA reads TGTGCCAGCAGCCCGGGAGGTAAATCCCTCCACTTT. It codes for CASSPGGKSLHF.

This clonotype showed up just a few times. The gene calls are TRBV19 and TRBJ2-2, with no clear D. The length of the CDR3 is 12 residues. Germline-derived CDR1 and CDR2 are LNHDA and SQIVND (reference sequence). The V end was cut by 2 bases, the J end by 6 bases, with 4 bases between. CDR3 DNA sequence: TGTGCCAGTAGTATATGGTCCGGGGAGCTGTTTTTT. Residues: CASSIWSGELFF. The full variable domain, completed using reference TRBV19 and TRBJ2-2, is DGGITQSPKYLFRKEGQNVTLSCEQNLNHDAMYWYRQDPGQGLRLIYYSQIVNDFQKGDIAEGYSVSREKKESFPLTVTSAQKNPTAFYLCASSIWSGELFFGEGSRLTVL.

The genes are TRBV27 and TRBJ2-7, with 7 bases lining up with TRBD2. The CDR3 is 13 amino acids. Germline V CDR1 and CDR2: MNHEY, SMNVEV (reference sequence). The V segment lost 6 bases and the J segment 4 bases; nucleotides outside the gene matches: 6. Written as DNA, the CDR3 is TGTGCCAGCAGGGTATTAGCGGGTTACGAGCAGTACTTC. Protein product: CASRVLAGYEQYF.

The rearrangement uses TRBV9 and TRBJ2-7, with TRBD2 as a possible D gene (6 bases). Germline V gene data show CDR1 as SGDLS and CDR2 as YYNGEE. The CDR3 has 13 residues. Trimming shortened V by 2 bases and J by 7 bases, and 13 bases separated the two germline ends. The CDR3 region has the DNA TGTGCCAGCAGCGTGGCGGGACCGGGGGAGCAGTACTTC. It yields the protein CASSVAGPGEQYF.

This rearrangement joins TRBV11-1 to TRBJ1-6; 11 bases are shared with TRBD1. V lost 5 bases, J lost 2 bases, and 8 bases stayed unmatched. Per germline, CDR1 SGHAT and CDR2 FQDESV (reference sequence). The CDR3 has 18 amino acids. CDR3 protein: CASSGRDRGSTYNSPLHF. The DNA of the CDR3 is TGTGCCAGCAGCGGTCGGGACAGGGGGTCGACCTATAATTCACCCCTCCACTTT.

This clonotype was seen only a few times. The chain joins TRBV28 to TRBJ2-1; TRBD2 matches at 9 bases. There are 14 residues in the CDR3. Per the germline V gene, CDR1 is MDHEN and CDR2 is SYDVKM. Germline trimming cut 8 bases from V and 4 bases from J; bases unmatched to any gene: 6. CDR3 DNA: TGTGCCAGCGGGGGAACTAGCGGGTACAATGAGCAGTTCTTC. Amino acid sequence: CASGGTSGYNEQFF.

This clonotype showed up just a few times. The V gene is TRBV12-3 or TRBV12-4, the J gene TRBJ2-1; perhaps TRBD1 as D (5 bases). The CDR3 totals 14 residues. With 6 bases removed from V and 5 bases from J, the gap between germline ends came to 14 bases. The CDR3 coding sequence is TGTGCCAGCAGCGACAGAGGACCAGACAATGAGCAGTTCTTC. Its translation: CASSDRGPDNEQFF.

This clonotype was observed at least ten times. The V and J genes are TRBV9 and TRBJ2-3, with a tentative D call TRBD1 (5 bases). Between the trimmed V and J ends, which lost 0 bases and 3 bases, there was a span of 8 bases. The CDR3 has 14 residues. CDR1 and CDR2 from the germline V gene are SGDLS and YYNGEE. CDR3 region: CASSVGQGTDTQYF. CDR3 bases: TGTGCCAGCAGCGTAGGTCAGGGAACAGATACGCAGTATTTT.

This chain joins TRBV12-3 or TRBV12-4 and TRBJ2-7; possible D gene TRBD1, 6 bases. The CDR3 runs to 15 residues. The germline V and J ends were trimmed by 0 bases and 5 bases, with 14 bases remaining between them. Written as DNA, the CDR3 is TGTGCCAGCAGTTTAGCGCCACAGGGAGATAACGAGCAGTACTTC. It yields the protein CASSLAPQGDNEQYF.

In its sample, this clonotype was seen many times. The chain links TRBV29-1 to TRBJ2-3; 9 bases map to TRBD2. The CDR3 sequence is 14 residues long. Germline CDR1 SQVTM, CDR2 ANQGSEA. Losses at the gene ends were 4 bases for V and 4 bases for J; bases not matched to a gene: 6. CDR3 in DNA: TGCAGCGTTGGAGTAGCGGGAGTGTCAGATACGCAGTATTTT. Its translation is CSVGVAGVSDTQYF.

The chain joins TRBV4-3 to TRBJ2-3; D gene unclear. V was trimmed by 0 bases and J by 2 bases, leaving 9 bases between them. The germline gives CDR1 LGHNA, CDR2 YSLEER. There are 15 residues in the CDR3. The CDR3 DNA sequence: TGCGCCAGCAGCCAAGATCGGCCTTTCACAGATACGCAGTATTTT. It encodes CASSQDRPFTDTQYF.

This clonotype has a handful of counts. J is TRBJ1-1 and V is TRBV10-3, with D possibly matching TRBD1 (5 bases). CDR3 length equals 15 residues. V dropped 0 bases and J dropped 1 base, with 9 bases sitting between them. The germline CDR1 and CDR2 sequences are ENHRY and SYGVKD. CDR3 DNA sequence: TGTGCCATCAGTGAGTCGGGGCGGTGGAACACTGAAGCTTTCTTT. Protein: CAISESGRWNTEAFF.

This clonotype came up a few times. The chain combines TRBV6-2 or TRBV6-3 with TRBJ2-2, with 9 bases aligning to TRBD1. V shed 8 bases, J shed 7 bases, and the junction held 11 bases outside the gene matches. This CDR3 spans 15 amino acids. Germline CDR1 is MNHEY and CDR2 is SVGEGT. In DNA, the CDR3 is TGTGCCAGCTTAGGGACAGGGTGGTCGAACGGGGAGCTGTTTTTT. Protein product: CASLGTGWSNGELFF.

The J gene is TRBJ1-2, the V gene TRBV5-1; D is undetermined. Trimming left V 2 bases short and J 4 bases short, with 18 bases between. From germline, CDR1 is SGHRS and CDR2 YFSETQ. The CDR3 runs 16 residues. This CDR3 reads CASSFPRGGPTYGYTF. The DNA for the CDR3 is TGCGCCAGCAGCTTCCCGCGGGGAGGGCCCACCTATGGCTACACCTTC.

This clonotype was picked up a small number of times. The chain employs TRBV6-5 and TRBJ1-5; weak D call: TRBD1 (6 bases). The V end was cut by 6 bases, the J end by 11 bases, with 14 bases between. Germline values: CDR1 MNHEY, CDR2 SVGAGI. This CDR3 has 12 residues. CDR3 loop: CASSPDRSAQHF. CDR3 bases: TGTGCCAGCAGCCCGGACAGATCAGCCCAGCATTTT.

This clonotype turned up a few times. The rearrangement links TRBV29-1 to TRBJ2-5, with TRBD1 identical over 12 bases. J gave up 4 bases and V 6 bases, and 3 bases lay outside the gene matches. Germline V gives CDR1 SQVTM, CDR2 ANQGSEA. The CDR3 loop spans 13 amino acids. The DNA of the CDR3 is TGCAGCGTCGGGACAGGGGGCGCAGAGACCCAGTACTTC. Translated, it gives CSVGTGGAETQYF. Variable domain in full (rest from reference TRBV29-1 and TRBJ2-5): SAVISQKPSRDICQRGTSLTIQCQVDSQVTMMFWYRQQPGQSLTLIATANQGSEATYESGFVIDKFPISRPNLTFSTLTVSNMSPEDSSIYLCSVGTGGAETQYFGPGTRLLVL.

This clonotype appeared many times. The V gene is TRBV12-3 or TRBV12-4, the J gene TRBJ2-7; 11 bases map to TRBD2. J lost 0 bases, V lost 5 bases, and 6 bases had no gene match. There are 16 residues in the CDR3. DNA for the CDR3: TGTGCCAGCAGTCCGGGACTAGCGGTGTTCTCCTACGAGCAGTACTTC. Translating gives CASSPGLAVFSYEQYF.

This clonotype was detected only a few times. This chain joins TRBV12-3 or TRBV12-4 and TRBJ2-7; D might be TRBD1 (6 bases). The germline V and J ends were trimmed by 0 bases and 2 bases, with 23 bases remaining between them. This CDR3 has 19 residues. DNA of the CDR3: TGTGCCAGCAGTTTAGCCGATACATGGGTCCAGGGGCAGACCTACGAGCAGTACTTC. Its translation: CASSLADTWVQGQTYEQYF.

This chain joins TRBV20-1 and TRBJ2-1; D may correspond to TRBD1 or TRBD2 (6 bases each). CDR1 is DFQATT, CDR2 SNEGSKA, per germline (reference sequence). This CDR3 is 17 amino acids long. Trimming took off 4 bases at V and 4 bases at J, with 23 bases between the two ends. The CDR3 sequence: CSATGKRGDSGYNEQFF. CDR3 nucleotides: TGCAGTGCTACGGGGAAGAGGGGGGACTCTGGGTACAATGAGCAGTTCTTC.

This clonotype was picked up a small number of times. The gene calls are TRBV20-1 and TRBJ1-2; maybe TRBD1 (5 bases). The germline V gene encodes CDR1 DFQATT and CDR2 SNEGSKA (reference sequence). Deletions cut 6 bases from V and 2 bases from J, with 13 bases between. The CDR3 covers 13 residues. Here the CDR3 reads CSAPGGRNYGYTF. CDR3 bases: TGCAGTGCCCCGGGGGGGAGAAACTATGGCTACACCTTC.

The chain employs TRBV9 and TRBJ1-2, with D uncertain. The CDR3 extends over 13 amino acids. V lost 1 base and J 3 bases, leaving 7 bases between the germline ends. Germline assignment: CDR1 SGDLS and CDR2 YYNGEE. CDR3 sequence (DNA): TGTGCCAGCAGCGTACGGCCAGACTATGGCTACACCTTC. Encoded protein: CASSVRPDYGYTF.

This clonotype was observed at least ten times. This chain links TRBV5-6 with TRBJ2-7; no firm D call. The CDR3 is 12 residues long. Looked up from germline, CDR1 is SGHDT and CDR2 is YYEEEE. Trimming stripped 1 base from V and 3 bases from J, with 5 bases between. Here the CDR3 DNA reads TGTGCCAGCAGCTTGTACGGCTACGAGCAGTACTTC. Protein sequence: CASSLYGYEQYF.

This clonotype has a count of ten or more. The CDR3 region has the DNA TGTGCCAGCAGCGTAGCCCTAGCGGACTACAATGAGCAGTTCTTC. Its protein product is CASSVALADYNEQFF. The V call is TRBV9, the J call TRBJ2-1; 7 bases fit TRBD2. Germline CDR1 reads SGDLS; CDR2 reads YYNGEE. The V segment lost 0 bases and the J segment 3 bases; nucleotides outside the gene matches: 3. The CDR3 spans 15 residues.